Below, one T cell receptor (beta chain) is given with its context. Trimming pared 1 base from V and 2 bases from J, leaving 12 bases between. Germline values: CDR1 SGHTA, CDR2 FQGNSA. The CDR3 is made up of 16 amino acids. This record comes from a study of blood T cell repertoires in COVID-19. About the study: Acute and convalescent COVID-19 samples came from the United States, Italy and Spain. T cells, B-cell-depleted T cells, or PBMCs provided the cDNA or gDNA that served as material.

Authors' processing steps: Researchers report that nucleated cell counts were estimated from reference gene primer amplification. Profiling relied on immunoSEQ multiplex PCR, and the TCRdb table lists in-frame clones only, not all of them. The DNA was the basis for D and trimming; V, J and clone size are from that table. The sample carries about half a million clones, 75% to 90% recorded once. This chain joins TRBV7-2 and TRBJ1-3, with D possibly being TRBD1 (5 bases). The sequenced material came from peripheral blood. This clonotype originated in a human donor in a cohort sampled during active COVID-19. The CDR3 reads CASSLVGPRAGNTIYF. The CDR3 coding sequence is TGTGCCAGCAGCTTAGTCGGTCCCAGGGCTGGAAACACCATATATTTT.